A selection of T cell receptor beta chains follows, all from one sample in a study of T cells after posttransplantation cyclophosphamide. The protocol was immunoSEQ multiplex PCR, while the TCRdb copy is restricted to in-frame clones and leaves out a portion. The data show about 15,000 clones, with approximately 80% seen just once and under 1.5% held by the top ten. The sample consisted of memory CD4+ T cells sorted from PBMCs. Receptors were obtained from a man between 50 and 59 years old. Both conserved end residues are part of each CDR3. The D gene is left open where the match is weak. Where a row states a size, it is once, few, many or the class of an expanded clone; other rows omit it.

v_call	d_call	clone_size	j_call	cdr3_nt	cdr3_aa
TRBV2	NA	NA	TRBJ1-2	TGTGCCAGCAGTGGGGCGGGCCGTTCTAACTATGGCTACACCTTC	CASSGAGRSNYGYTF
TRBV11-2	NA	once	TRBJ2-1	TGTGCCAGCAGCCCCCGGACTGGTTACAATGAGCAGTTCTTC	CASSPRTGYNEQFF
TRBV4-1	TRBD1	NA	TRBJ2-1	TGCGCCAGCAGCCAGCCCCGACAGGGTAACAATGAGCAGTTCTTC	CASSQPRQGNNEQFF
TRBV12-5	NA	NA	TRBJ1-3	TGTGCTAGTGGTTTTATGGAGTTCTCTGGAAACACCATATATTTT	CASGFMEFSGNTIYF
TRBV11-2	NA	NA	TRBJ2-3	TGTGCCAGCAGCCTAACCGACAGTAGCACAGATACGCAGTATTTT	CASSLTDSSTDTQYF
TRBV7-3	TRBD1	NA	TRBJ1-2	TGTGCCAGCAGCCAAGGACAGGGTCTCTTGGCTGGCTACACCTTC	CASSQGQGLLAGYTF
TRBV5-1	NA	NA	TRBJ2-1	TGCGCCAGCAGCTCCCAGGTTACTGAGCAGTTCTTC	CASSSQVTEQFF
TRBV6-1	NA	NA	TRBJ1-6	TGTGCCAGCAGTGAAACTGGGGCAAGGTCACCCCTCCACTTT	CASSETGARSPLHF
TRBV6-1	TRBD1	NA	TRBJ1-2	TGTGCCAGCAGGCTGGACAGGGGTTATGGCTACACCTTC	CASRLDRGYGYTF
TRBV11-2	NA	NA	TRBJ2-7	TGTGCCAGCAGCTTAGAGGCCGGAGGCGAGCAGTACTTC	CASSLEAGGEQYF
TRBV19	NA	NA	TRBJ1-4	TGTGCCAGTAGTATTCCTACAGGGCTAGGAGAAAAACTGTTTTTT	CASSIPTGLGEKLFF
TRBV6-1	TRBD1	few	TRBJ1-4	TGTGCCAGCAGTCCCCAGGGGGAGAGTGAAAAACTGTTTTTT	CASSPQGESEKLFF
TRBV30	NA	NA	TRBJ1-1	TGTGCCTGGACCGACGGGGGGTCAAAAGTAGCTTTCTTT	CAWTDGGSKVAFF
TRBV18	NA	NA	TRBJ2-2	TGTGCCAGCTCACCACTGGCAGGGACCGGGGAGCTGTTTTTT	CASSPLAGTGELFF
TRBV25-1	NA	NA	TRBJ2-6	TGTGCCAGCAGTGACCCGGGTACCGGGGCCAACGTCCTGACTTTC	CASSDPGTGANVLTF
TRBV5-5	TRBD2	NA	TRBJ2-1	TGTGCCAGCAGCTTCCGACTAGCGGGGAATGAGCAGTTCTTC	CASSFRLAGNEQFF
TRBV13	NA	NA	TRBJ1-2	TGTGCCAGCAGCTTTTACTGGAGGGGAAATCCTAAGGATGGCTACACCTTC	CASSFYWRGNPKDGYTF
TRBV5-6	TRBD1	few	TRBJ1-3	TGTGCCAGCAGCACGGACAGGGGACAAACAAACACCATATATTTT	CASSTDRGQTNTIYF
TRBV4-3	TRBD1	NA	TRBJ1-1	TGCGCCAGCAGCCAAGGTGGGGGACAGTGGGCCACTGAAGCTTTCTTT	CASSQGGGQWATEAFF
TRBV5-6	NA	NA	TRBJ2-1	TGTGCCAGCAGCTTGAAGGCAGGGTCTACCTACAATGAGCAGTTCTTC	CASSLKAGSTYNEQFF
TRBV11-3	TRBD2	NA	TRBJ2-7	TGTGCCAGCAGCTTAGTAGGGACTAGCGGGACTGAGCAGTACTTC	CASSLVGTSGTEQYF
TRBV28	NA	once	TRBJ2-7	TGTGCCAGCAGTTTTAGTTTCTACGAGCAGTACTTC	CASSFSFYEQYF
TRBV11-2	NA	NA	TRBJ2-5	TGTGCCAGCAGCTTAAGCGGGTTTGGGGAGACCCAGTACTTC	CASSLSGFGETQYF
TRBV6-1	TRBD1	few	TRBJ2-1	TGTGCCAGCAGTGAATTCGGGACAGGTTACAATGAGCAGTTCTTC	CASSEFGTGYNEQFF
TRBV5-1	NA	NA	TRBJ1-5	TGCGCCAGCAGCGAACAGGGAGGGAATCAGCCCCAGCATTTT	CASSEQGGNQPQHF
TRBV7-9	TRBD1	NA	TRBJ2-2	TGTGCCAGCAGCTCCTCGGGCAGGGGGTCAACCGGGGAGCTGTTTTTT	CASSSSGRGSTGELFF
TRBV9	NA	NA	TRBJ2-1	TGTGCCAGCAGCGTAGGGCTGAGTGGGAGAGCGAGGAATGAGCAGTTCTTC	CASSVGLSGRARNEQFF
TRBV5-8	NA	NA	TRBJ1-5	TGTGCCAGCAGCTTGGGGACTTATAGCAATCAGCCCCAGCATTTT	CASSLGTYSNQPQHF
TRBV20-1	TRBD1	few	TRBJ1-2	TGCAGTGCGACACAGGGGGTCGGGTCCACCTTC	CSATQGVGSTF
TRBV7-6	TRBD1	NA	TRBJ2-7	TGTGCCAGCAGGCCAGTTACCTGGGACAGCCCCTACGAGCAGTACTTC	CASRPVTWDSPYEQYF
TRBV7-9	TRBD1	NA	TRBJ1-4	TGTGCCAGCAGCTCGGACAGGGGAAGTCAATCGGGTGAAAAACTGTTTTTT	CASSSDRGSQSGEKLFF
TRBV14	NA	NA	TRBJ1-2	TGTGCCAGCAGCCAAGTAATCAGGGTTGAGGGCTACACCTTC	CASSQVIRVEGYTF
TRBV11-2	TRBD1	NA	TRBJ2-3	TGTGCCAGCATGCGAATTAGGACAGGGGGCACAGATACGCAGTATTTT	CASMRIRTGGTDTQYF
TRBV9	TRBD2	NA	TRBJ2-3	TGTGCCAGCAGCCCATCCGGGACTAGCGGAGATACGCAGTATTTT	CASSPSGTSGDTQYF
TRBV18	TRBD1	NA	TRBJ1-1	TGTGCCAGCTCGCCTACAGGGGGCGCGGACACTGAAGCTTTCTTT	CASSPTGGADTEAFF
TRBV5-6	TRBD2	NA	TRBJ2-1	TGTGCCAGCAACAAGCGGGGGGGCTCGACCTACAATGAGCAGTTCTTC	CASNKRGGSTYNEQFF
TRBV2	NA	few	TRBJ2-3	TGTGCCAGCAGTGTCGGGGGTGCAGATACGCAGTATTTT	CASSVGGADTQYF
TRBV27	TRBD2	NA	TRBJ2-7	TGTTCTTCCCGGGACTATACGAATTACGAGCAGTACTTC	CSSRDYTNYEQYF
TRBV19	NA	NA	TRBJ2-1	TGTGCCTCCGAGGCAGGGGGGCGAACCAATGAGCAGTTCTTC	CASEAGGRTNEQFF
TRBV6-6	TRBD2	NA	TRBJ2-1	TGTGCCAGCAGTACAGGACTAGCGGAGAAGACCCATGAGCAGTTCTTC	CASSTGLAEKTHEQFF
TRBV6-5	NA	NA	TRBJ1-2	TGTGCCAGCAGTTACAAGGGGTATGGCTACACCTTC	CASSYKGYGYTF
TRBV7-8	NA	NA	TRBJ2-5	TGTGCCAGCAGCTTAGAAAGTAGCGGTCTCGCATGGACCCAGTACTTC	CASSLESSGLAWTQYF
TRBV5-1	TRBD1	NA	TRBJ1-4	TGCGCCAGCAGGCAATTTGGACAGGGCCATGAAAAACTGTTTTTT	CASRQFGQGHEKLFF
TRBV30	NA	NA	TRBJ1-1	TGTGCCTGGACCGACATACTGACGAGGGGGACTGAAGCTTTCTTT	CAWTDILTRGTEAFF
TRBV27	TRBD1	few	TRBJ1-1	TGTGCCAGCAGCCGAGGACAGGGGGCGATGAACACTGAAGCTTTCTTT	CASSRGQGAMNTEAFF
TRBV7-8	TRBD2	NA	TRBJ2-1	TGTGCCAGCAGCTTAGCTAGGGCGGGGGGAAACAATGAGCAGTTCTTC	CASSLARAGGNNEQFF
TRBV7-2	NA	NA	TRBJ1-2	TGTGCCAGCAGCCTAACCGGGACTTCGACATATGGCTACACCTTC	CASSLTGTSTYGYTF
TRBV18	NA	NA	TRBJ2-7	TGTGCCAGCTCACCATCTCCTCTCGGGACAAGGTCCTACGAGCAGTACTTC	CASSPSPLGTRSYEQYF
TRBV6-5	NA	few	TRBJ2-7	TGTGCCAGCAGCGCCCCAACAACGGGGGAGCAGTACTTC	CASSAPTTGEQYF
TRBV9	TRBD1	NA	TRBJ1-4	TGTGCCAGCAGCTACCAGGGGGCGAAGGATGAAAAACTGTTTTTT	CASSYQGAKDEKLFF
TRBV25-1	NA	few	TRBJ1-2	TGTGCCAGCAATCAGTATAACTATGGCTACACCTTC	CASNQYNYGYTF
TRBV6-1	TRBD1	NA	TRBJ1-1	TGTGCCAGCCTACTAGGGGGGACAGGGGCGGCTTTCTTT	CASLLGGTGAAFF
TRBV4-1	TRBD1	NA	TRBJ2-3	TGCGCCAGCAGCCCGACAGGGACAGATACGCAGTATTTT	CASSPTGTDTQYF
TRBV15	NA	NA	TRBJ1-5	TGTGCCACCAGCAGAGACAGGAAGGGGACAAACAATCAGCCCCAGCATTTT	CATSRDRKGTNNQPQHF
TRBV9	NA	NA	TRBJ2-3	NA	CASSVGPGGDTQYF
TRBV2	TRBD2	NA	TRBJ2-5	TGTGCCAGCAGTGACCTTCTTGGCAGCGGGGTTACCCAAGAGACCCAGTACTTC	CASSDLLGSGVTQETQYF
TRBV11-2	TRBD2	NA	TRBJ2-2	TGTGCCAGCAGCCCACTTAGCGGGGGGCTAATTGGGGAGCTGTTTTTT	CASSPLSGGLIGELFF
TRBV5-6	NA	NA	TRBJ1-5	TGTGCCAGCAGCTTACAGGATCAGCCCCAGCATTTT	CASSLQDQPQHF